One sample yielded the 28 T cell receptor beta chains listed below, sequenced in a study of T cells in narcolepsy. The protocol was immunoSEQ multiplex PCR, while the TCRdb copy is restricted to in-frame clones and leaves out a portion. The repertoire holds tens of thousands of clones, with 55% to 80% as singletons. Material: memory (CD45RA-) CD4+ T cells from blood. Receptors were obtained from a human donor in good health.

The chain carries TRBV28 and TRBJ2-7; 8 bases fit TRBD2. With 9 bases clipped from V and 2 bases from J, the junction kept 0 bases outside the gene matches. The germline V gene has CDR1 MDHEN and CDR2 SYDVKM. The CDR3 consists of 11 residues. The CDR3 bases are TGTGCCAGTAGCGGGGCCTACGAGCAGTACTTC. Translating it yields CASSGAYEQYF.

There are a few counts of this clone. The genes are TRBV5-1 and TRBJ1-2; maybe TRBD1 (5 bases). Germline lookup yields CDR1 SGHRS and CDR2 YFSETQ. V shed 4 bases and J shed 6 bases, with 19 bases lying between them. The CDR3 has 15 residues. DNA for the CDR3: TGCGCCAGCAGCCCTACCTTGGGGGTCGGGGATGGCTACACCTTC. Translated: CASSPTLGVGDGYTF.

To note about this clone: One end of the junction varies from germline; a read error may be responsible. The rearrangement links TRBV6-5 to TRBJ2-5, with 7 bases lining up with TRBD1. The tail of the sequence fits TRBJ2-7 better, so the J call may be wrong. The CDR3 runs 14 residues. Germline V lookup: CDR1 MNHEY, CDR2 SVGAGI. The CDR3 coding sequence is TGTGCCAGCAGCCTAGGGGGCCGATCCTCCGAGCAGTACTTC. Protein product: CASSLGGRSSEQYF.

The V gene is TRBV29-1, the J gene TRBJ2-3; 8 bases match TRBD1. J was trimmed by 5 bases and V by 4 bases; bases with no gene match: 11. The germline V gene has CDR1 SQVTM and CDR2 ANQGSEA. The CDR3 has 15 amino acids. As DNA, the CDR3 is TGCAGCGTTGGAGGGCAGGGGGCCTTGGTAGATACGCAGTATTTT. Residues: CSVGGQGALVDTQYF.

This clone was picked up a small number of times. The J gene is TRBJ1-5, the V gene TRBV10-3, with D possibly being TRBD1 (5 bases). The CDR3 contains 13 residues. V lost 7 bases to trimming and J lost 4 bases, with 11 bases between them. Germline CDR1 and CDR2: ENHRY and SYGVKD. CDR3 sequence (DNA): TGTGCCATCACCCCGACAGAAAATCAGCCCCAGCATTTT. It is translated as CAITPTENQPQHF.

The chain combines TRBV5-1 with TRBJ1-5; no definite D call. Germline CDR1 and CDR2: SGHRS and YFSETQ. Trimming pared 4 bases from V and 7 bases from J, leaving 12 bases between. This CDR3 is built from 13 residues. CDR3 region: CASSDSGGQPQHF. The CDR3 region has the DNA TGCGCCAGCAGCGATTCAGGAGGCCAGCCCCAGCATTTT.

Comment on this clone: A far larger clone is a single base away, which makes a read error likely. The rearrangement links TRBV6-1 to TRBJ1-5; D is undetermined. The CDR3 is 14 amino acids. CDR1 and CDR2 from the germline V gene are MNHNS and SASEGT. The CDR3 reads CDSSELSSRQPQHF. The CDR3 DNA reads TGTGACAGCAGTGAACTAAGTTCTCGACAGCCCCAGCATTTT.

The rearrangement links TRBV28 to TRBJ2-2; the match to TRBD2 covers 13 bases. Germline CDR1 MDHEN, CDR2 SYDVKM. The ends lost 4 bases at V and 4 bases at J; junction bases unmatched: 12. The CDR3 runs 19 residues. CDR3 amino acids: CASSSPGTSGKLSTGELFF. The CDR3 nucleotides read TGTGCCAGCAGTTCACCCGGGACTAGCGGGAAATTGAGCACCGGGGAGCTGTTTTTT.

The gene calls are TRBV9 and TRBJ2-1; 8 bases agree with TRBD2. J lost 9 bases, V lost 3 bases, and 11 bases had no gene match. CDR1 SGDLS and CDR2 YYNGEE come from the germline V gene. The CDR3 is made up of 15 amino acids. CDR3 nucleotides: TGTGCCAGCAGCGACAAAGCGGGAGCTTCTGCTGAGCAGTTCTTC. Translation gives CASSDKAGASAEQFF.

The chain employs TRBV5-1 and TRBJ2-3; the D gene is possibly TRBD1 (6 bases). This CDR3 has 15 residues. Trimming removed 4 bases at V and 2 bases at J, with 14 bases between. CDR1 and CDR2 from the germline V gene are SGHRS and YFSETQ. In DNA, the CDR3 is TGCGCCAGCAGCGGGGGCTCTTCCTACACAGATACGCAGTATTTT. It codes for CASSGGSSYTDTQYF.

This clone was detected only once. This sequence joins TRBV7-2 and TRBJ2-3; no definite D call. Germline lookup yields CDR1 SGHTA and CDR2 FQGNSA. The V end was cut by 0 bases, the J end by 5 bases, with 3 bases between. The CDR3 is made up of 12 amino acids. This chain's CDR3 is CASSLAQDTQYF. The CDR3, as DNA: TGTGCCAGCAGCTTAGCTCAAGATACGCAGTATTTT.

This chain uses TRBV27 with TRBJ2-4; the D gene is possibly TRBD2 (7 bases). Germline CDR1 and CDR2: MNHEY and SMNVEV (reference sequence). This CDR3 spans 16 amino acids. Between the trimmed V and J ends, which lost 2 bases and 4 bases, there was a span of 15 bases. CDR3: CASSLGGAFRKNIQYF. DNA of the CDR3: TGTGCCAGCAGTTTAGGGGGGGCGTTCAGAAAAAACATTCAGTACTTC.

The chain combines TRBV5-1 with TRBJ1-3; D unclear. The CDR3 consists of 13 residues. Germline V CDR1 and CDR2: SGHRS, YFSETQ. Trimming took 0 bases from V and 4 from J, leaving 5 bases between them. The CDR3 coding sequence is TGCGCCAGCAGCTTGGAGGCCGGAAACACCATATATTTT. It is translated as CASSLEAGNTIYF.

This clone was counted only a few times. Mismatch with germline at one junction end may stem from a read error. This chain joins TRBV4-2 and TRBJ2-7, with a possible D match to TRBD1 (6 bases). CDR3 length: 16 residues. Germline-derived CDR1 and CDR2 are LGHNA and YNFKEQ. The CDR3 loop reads CASSQGLQGVPYEQYF. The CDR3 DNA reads TGTGCCAGCAGTCAAGGTTTACAGGGAGTTCCCTACGAGCAGTACTTC.

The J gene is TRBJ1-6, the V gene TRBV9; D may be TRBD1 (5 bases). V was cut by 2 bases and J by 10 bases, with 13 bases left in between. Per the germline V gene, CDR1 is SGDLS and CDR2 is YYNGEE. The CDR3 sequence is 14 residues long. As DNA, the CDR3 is TGTGCCAGCAGCGTCCTGGCGGGGGAATCACCCCTCCACTTT. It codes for CASSVLAGESPLHF.

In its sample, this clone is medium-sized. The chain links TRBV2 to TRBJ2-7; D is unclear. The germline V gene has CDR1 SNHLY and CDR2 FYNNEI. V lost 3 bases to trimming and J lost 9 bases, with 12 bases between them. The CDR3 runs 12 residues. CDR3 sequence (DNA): TGTGCCAGCAGTGACCACCGCATCGGGCAGTACTTC. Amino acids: CASSDHRIGQYF.

The CDR3 sequence: CASSPQGWELFF. The DNA of the CDR3 is TGTGCCAGCTCACCCCAGGGATGGGAGCTGTTTTTT. This chain connects TRBV18 to TRBJ2-2; a weak D match, TRBD1 (5 bases). V was shortened by 3 bases and J by 9 bases, with 8 bases between the two germline ends. Looked up from germline, CDR1 is KGHSH and CDR2 is LQKENI. CDR3 length equals 12 residues.

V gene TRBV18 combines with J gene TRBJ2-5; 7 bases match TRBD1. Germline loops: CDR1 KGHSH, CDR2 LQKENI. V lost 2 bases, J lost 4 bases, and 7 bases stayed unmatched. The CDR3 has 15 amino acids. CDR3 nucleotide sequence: TGTGCCAGCTCACCAGGGGGCGCAGGGGGAGAGACCCAGTACTTC. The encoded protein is CASSPGGAGGETQYF.

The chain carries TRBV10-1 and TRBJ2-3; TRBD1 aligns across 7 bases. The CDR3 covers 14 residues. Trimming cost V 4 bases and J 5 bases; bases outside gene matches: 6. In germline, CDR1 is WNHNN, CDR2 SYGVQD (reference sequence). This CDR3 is CASSGGGAGDTQYF. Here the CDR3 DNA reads TGCGCCAGCAGTGGAGGGGGCGCGGGAGATACGCAGTATTTT.

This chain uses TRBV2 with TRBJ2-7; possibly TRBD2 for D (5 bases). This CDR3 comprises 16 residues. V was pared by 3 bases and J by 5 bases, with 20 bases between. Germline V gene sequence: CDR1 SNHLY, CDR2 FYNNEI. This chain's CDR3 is CASSELASFLPNEQYF. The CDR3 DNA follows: TGTGCCAGCAGTGAGCTGGCTAGCTTCCTACCTAACGAGCAGTACTTC.

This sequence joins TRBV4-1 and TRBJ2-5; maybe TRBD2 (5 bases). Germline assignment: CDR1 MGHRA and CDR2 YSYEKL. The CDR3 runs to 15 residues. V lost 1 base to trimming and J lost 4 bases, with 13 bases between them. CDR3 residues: CASSQAPGNRETQYF. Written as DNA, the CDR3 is TGCGCCAGCAGCCAAGCTCCGGGAAACCGAGAGACCCAGTACTTC.

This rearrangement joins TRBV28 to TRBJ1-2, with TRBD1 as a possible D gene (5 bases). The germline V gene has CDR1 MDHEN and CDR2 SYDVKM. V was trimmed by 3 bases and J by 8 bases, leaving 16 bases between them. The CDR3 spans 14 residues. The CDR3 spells CASSFLEKGQGYTF. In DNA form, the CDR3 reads TGTGCCAGCAGTTTCCTGGAAAAGGGGCAAGGCTACACCTTC.

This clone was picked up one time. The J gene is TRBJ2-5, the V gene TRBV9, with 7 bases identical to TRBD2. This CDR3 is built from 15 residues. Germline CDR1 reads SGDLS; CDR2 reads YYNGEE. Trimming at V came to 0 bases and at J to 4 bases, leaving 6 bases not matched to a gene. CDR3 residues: CASSVGTGEGETQYF. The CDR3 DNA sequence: TGTGCCAGCAGCGTAGGGACGGGGGAGGGAGAGACCCAGTACTTC.

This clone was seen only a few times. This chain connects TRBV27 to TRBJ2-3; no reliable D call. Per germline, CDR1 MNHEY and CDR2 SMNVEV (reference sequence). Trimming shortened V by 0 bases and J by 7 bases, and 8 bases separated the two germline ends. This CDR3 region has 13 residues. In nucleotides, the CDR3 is TGTGCCAGCAGTTTATCCCAAGGGAATACGCAGTATTTT. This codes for CASSLSQGNTQYF.

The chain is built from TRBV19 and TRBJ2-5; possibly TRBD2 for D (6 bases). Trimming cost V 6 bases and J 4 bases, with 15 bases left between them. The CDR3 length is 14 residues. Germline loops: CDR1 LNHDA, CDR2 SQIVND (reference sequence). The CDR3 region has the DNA TGTGCCAGTAGGCTGAGCGGGCCGGGAGAGACCCAGTACTTC. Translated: CASRLSGPGETQYF.

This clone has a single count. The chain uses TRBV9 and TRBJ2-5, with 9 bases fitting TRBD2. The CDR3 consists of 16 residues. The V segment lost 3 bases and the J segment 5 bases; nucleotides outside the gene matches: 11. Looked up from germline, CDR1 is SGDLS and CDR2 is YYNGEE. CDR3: CASSGGSGSLGETQYF. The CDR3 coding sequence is TGTGCCAGCAGCGGCGGTAGCGGGAGTTTGGGGGAGACCCAGTACTTC.

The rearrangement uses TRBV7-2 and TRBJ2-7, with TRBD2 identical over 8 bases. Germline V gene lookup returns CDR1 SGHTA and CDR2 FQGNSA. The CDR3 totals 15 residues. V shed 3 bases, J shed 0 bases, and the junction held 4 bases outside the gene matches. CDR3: CASSFSAGVSYEQYF. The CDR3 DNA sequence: TGTGCCAGCAGCTTCTCAGCGGGGGTCTCCTACGAGCAGTACTTC. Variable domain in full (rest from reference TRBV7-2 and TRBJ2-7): GAGVSQSPSNKVTEKGKDVELRCDPISGHTALYWYRQSLGQGLEFLIYFQGNSAPDKSGLPSDRFSAERTGGSVSTLTIQRTQQEDSAVYLCASSFSAGVSYEQYFGPGTRLTVT.

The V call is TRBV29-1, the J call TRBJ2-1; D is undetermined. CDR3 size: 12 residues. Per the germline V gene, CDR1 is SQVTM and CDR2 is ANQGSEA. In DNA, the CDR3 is TGCAGTACTCGGTCGGGCAGCAATGAGCAGTTCTTC. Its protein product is CSTRSGSNEQFF.